These 16 T cell receptor beta chains share one sample of origin, sequenced in a study of cytomegalovirus exposure and HLA in healthy donors. 60 Vbeta and 13 Jbeta primers were used in PCR. Clones were sequenced by immunoSEQ multiplex PCR, and TCRdb holds only the in-frame ones, with some missing. The sample shows under 90,000 clones, roughly 64% of them seen only once. The material sequenced was PBMCs. The origin of the receptors is a man aged 40-49 years in good health and CMV-seropositive.

This chain links TRBV5-8 with TRBJ2-7; 9 bases are a match to TRBD2. CDR3 length equals 16 residues. Losses at the gene ends were 0 bases for V and 2 bases for J; bases not matched to a gene: 6. Germline CDR1 reads SGHTS; CDR2 reads YDEGEE. The CDR3 spells CASSLDGGRGPYEQYF. In DNA form, the CDR3 reads TGTGCCAGCAGCTTGGATGGCGGGAGGGGACCCTACGAGCAGTACTTC.

This chain connects TRBV7-6 to TRBJ2-3; 9 nucleotides line up with TRBD2. Trimming took 2 bases from V and 6 from J; bases not matched to a gene: 9. The germline V gene encodes CDR1 SGHVS and CDR2 FNYEAQ. The CDR3 sequence is 16 residues long. CDR3 DNA: TGTGCCAGCAGCTTATCCGGGTCTAGCGGGATGGATACGCAGTATTTT. It codes for CASSLSGSSGMDTQYF. Supplemented by reference TRBV7-6 and TRBJ2-3, the full variable domain reads GAGVSQSPRYKVTKRGQDVALRCDPISGHVSLYWYRQALGQGPEFLTYFNYEAQQDKSGLPNDRFSAERPEGSISTLTIQRTEQRDSAMYRCASSLSGSSGMDTQYFGPGTRLTVL.

V and J are TRBV27 and TRBJ2-1, with TRBD2 matching 10 bases. CDR3 size: 17 residues. After removal of 6 bases from V and 8 bases from J, the junction contained 16 bases not matched to a gene. CDR1 and CDR2 from the germline V gene are MNHEY and SMNVEV (reference sequence). In nucleotides, the CDR3 is TGTGCCAGCAGACCTCGGACTAGCGGACGCCGACCGGATGAGCAGTTCTTC. Translating it yields CASRPRTSGRRPDEQFF.

A single count supports this clone. This chain connects TRBV12-5 to TRBJ2-1; 11 bases agree with TRBD2. Germline V gives CDR1 LGHNT, CDR2 FRNRAP. Trimming at V came to 7 bases and at J to 8 bases, leaving 10 bases not matched to a gene. This CDR3 has 15 residues. CDR3 in amino acids: CASVPLAGGWDEQFF. CDR3 in DNA: TGTGCTAGTGTCCCCTTAGCGGGGGGGTGGGATGAGCAGTTCTTC.

V and J are TRBV5-1 and TRBJ2-1, with 11 bases identical to TRBD2. This CDR3 contains 16 residues. V shed 0 bases and J 8 bases; nucleotides not matched to a gene: 7. The germline CDR1 and CDR2 sequences are SGHRS and YFSETQ. The chain's CDR3 is CASSLATSGSWDEQFF. The CDR3 nucleotides read TGCGCCAGCAGCTTGGCCACTAGCGGGAGTTGGGATGAGCAGTTCTTC.

This chain connects TRBV6-5 to TRBJ1-3; no definite D call. Germline V gene data show CDR1 as MNHEY and CDR2 as SVGAGI. The CDR3 loop spans 16 amino acids. Trimming cost V 2 bases and J 2 bases, with 13 bases left between them. CDR3 residues: CASSYAPNPTGNTIYF. DNA of the CDR3: TGTGCCAGCAGTTACGCACCTAACCCCACTGGAAACACCATATATTTT.

The chain combines TRBV25-1 with TRBJ2-2; D remains ambiguous. The CDR3 covers 13 residues. The germline CDR1 and CDR2 sequences are MGHDK and SYGVNS. Trimming cost V 2 bases and J 3 bases, with 4 bases left between them. The CDR3 coding sequence is TGTGCCAGCAGTGAACAGGACACCGGGGAGCTGTTTTTT. It yields the protein CASSEQDTGELFF.

This clone has a single count. The chain is built from TRBV4-2 and TRBJ2-1, with D tentatively TRBD1 (6 bases). V was shortened by 0 bases and J by 4 bases, with 13 bases between the two germline ends. The CDR3 totals 16 residues. CDR1 and CDR2 (germline): LGHNA, YNFKEQ. CDR3 coding DNA: TGTGCCAGCAGCCAAGATAGGACAGATAATTACAATGAGCAGTTCTTC. Encoded protein: CASSQDRTDNYNEQFF.

This chain joins TRBV7-9 and TRBJ1-1; D unclear. The germline V gene has CDR1 SEHNR and CDR2 FQNEAQ (reference sequence). This CDR3 contains 17 residues. V was trimmed by 2 bases and J by 3 bases, leaving 19 bases between them. The CDR3: CASSLLGRLDWDTEAFF. The CDR3 bases are TGTGCCAGCAGCTTATTAGGAAGGCTTGACTGGGACACTGAAGCTTTCTTT.

This chain connects TRBV4-1 to TRBJ1-3; unclear D gene. V was cut by 8 bases and J by 1 base, with 6 bases left in between. This CDR3 spans 12 amino acids. From germline, CDR1 is MGHRA and CDR2 YSYEKL. As DNA, the CDR3 is TGCGCCAGCCGCGGTTCTGGAAACACCATATATTTT. It translates to CASRGSGNTIYF.

The CDR3 DNA reads as TGTGCCAGCAGCTCCGGTATAACCACAGATACGCAGTATTTT. Amino acid sequence: CASSSGITTDTQYF. The rearrangement joins TRBV7-2 to TRBJ2-3; D ambiguous. The germline gives CDR1 SGHTA, CDR2 FQGNSA. V was cut by 4 bases and J by 2 bases, with 10 bases left in between. This CDR3 has 14 amino acids.

V gene TRBV9 combines with J gene TRBJ1-1, with 7 bases matching TRBD1. The germline V gene has CDR1 SGDLS and CDR2 YYNGEE. J gave up 7 bases and V 5 bases, and 11 bases lay outside the gene matches. The CDR3 spans 14 residues. The CDR3: CASSVGTGAYEAFF. As DNA, the CDR3 is TGTGCCAGCAGTGTGGGTACAGGGGCTTATGAAGCTTTCTTT.

The chain employs TRBV28 and TRBJ1-2; D remains ambiguous. V lost 5 bases and J lost 4, with 14 bases in between. This CDR3 comprises 14 residues. The V gene's germline CDR1 is MDHEN and CDR2 SYDVKM. The chain's CDR3 is CASSPGLSFYGYTF. The CDR3 nucleotides are TGTGCCAGCAGTCCAGGTCTATCGTTCTATGGCTACACCTTC.

The chain couples TRBV7-9 to TRBJ1-5; TRBD1 agrees at 11 bases. Germline V gives CDR1 SEHNR, CDR2 FQNEAQ (reference sequence). The CDR3 is 15 residues long. With V trimmed by 4 bases and J by 4 bases, 3 bases remained unmatched. CDR3 sequence reads: CASSSGTGGNQPQHF. The CDR3 DNA is TGTGCCAGCAGCTCCGGGACAGGGGGTAATCAGCCCCAGCATTTT.

This clone appeared a few times. The chain recombines TRBV2 with TRBJ1-1, with D perhaps TRBD1 (5 bases). In germline, CDR1 is SNHLY, CDR2 FYNNEI. Between the trimmed V and J ends, which lost 2 bases and 5 bases, there was a span of 15 bases. This CDR3 region has 15 residues. DNA of the CDR3: TGTGCCAGCAGTGAAACAGTTACGCGGGGGACTGAAGCTTTCTTT. Protein: CASSETVTRGTEAFF.

This clone was seen a few times. The CDR3 nucleotides are TGTGCCAGCAGTTTACGGGGACAGGGATCCTACGAGCAGTACTTC. It is translated as CASSLRGQGSYEQYF. This chain links TRBV27 with TRBJ2-7, with TRBD1 matching 9 bases. V dropped 2 bases and J dropped 1; count of bases not matched to a gene: 3. The V gene's germline CDR1 is MNHEY and CDR2 SMNVEV (reference sequence). The length of the CDR3 is 15 residues.